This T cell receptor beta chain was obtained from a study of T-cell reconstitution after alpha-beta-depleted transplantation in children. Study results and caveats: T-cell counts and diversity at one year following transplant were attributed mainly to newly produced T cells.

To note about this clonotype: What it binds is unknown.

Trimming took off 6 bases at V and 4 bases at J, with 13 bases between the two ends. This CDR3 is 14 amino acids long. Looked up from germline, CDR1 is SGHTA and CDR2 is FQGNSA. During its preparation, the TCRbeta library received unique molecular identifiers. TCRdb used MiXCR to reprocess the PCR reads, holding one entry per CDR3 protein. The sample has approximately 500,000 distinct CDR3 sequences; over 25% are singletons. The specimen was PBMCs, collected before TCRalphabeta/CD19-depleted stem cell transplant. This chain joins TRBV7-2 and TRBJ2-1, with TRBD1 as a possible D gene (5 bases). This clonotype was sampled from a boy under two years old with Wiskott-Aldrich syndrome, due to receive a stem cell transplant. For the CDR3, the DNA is TGTGCCAGCAGTCCAGCAGGGTGGTACAATGAGCAGTTCTTC. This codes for CASSPAGWYNEQFF.